The 5 T cell receptor beta chains listed next were all sequenced from one sample in a study of response to subunit inactivated influenza vaccine. TCRdb reprocessed the RT-PCR reads with MiXCR, giving one entry per CDR3 protein. Among around 200,000 distinct CDR3 sequences listed, 13% to 15% were seen once. The sample in question was CD8+ T cells sorted from PBMCs, obtained more than 4 days after vaccination. The receptors were sampled from a man aged 45-65 years who received an inactivated influenza vaccine.

This clonotype was found a few times. The genes are TRBV20-1 and TRBJ2-7; D tentatively reads TRBD1 or TRBD2 (5 bases each). Germline V gene sequence: CDR1 DFQATT, CDR2 SNEGSKA (reference sequence). V was cut by 0 bases and J by 1 base, with 10 bases left in between. CDR3 length equals 14 residues. The CDR3: CSAREGTGSYEQYF. The CDR3 DNA sequence: TGCAGTGCTAGAGAGGGGACGGGTTCCTACGAGCAGTACTTC.

This chain links TRBV7-9 with TRBJ1-6; TRBD1 matches at 7 bases. The CDR3 sequence is 14 residues long. With 4 bases clipped from V and 7 bases from J, the junction kept 4 bases outside the gene matches. Germline CDR1 reads SEHNR; CDR2 reads FQNEAQ (reference sequence). For the CDR3, the DNA is TGTGCCAGCAGCTGGGGACAGACGAATTCACCCCTCCACTTT. It codes for CASSWGQTNSPLHF.

This clonotype has more than one count but fewer than ten. This chain joins TRBV12-3 or TRBV12-4 and TRBJ1-1; D is possibly TRBD1 (5 bases). V was trimmed by 3 bases and J by 6 bases, leaving 17 bases between them. The CDR3 sequence is 15 residues long. CDR3 nucleotides: TGTGCCAGCAGTTTCCGACAGCTGCCAGGCCCTGAAGCTTTCTTT. Translating it yields CASSFRQLPGPEAFF.

This clonotype was found many times. The chain links TRBV5-6 to TRBJ1-1; TRBD1 aligns across 9 bases. CDR1 and CDR2 (germline): SGHDT, YYEEEE. The J segment lost 1 base and the V segment lost 1 base, leaving 2 bases of the junction unmatched. The CDR3 consists of 15 residues. CDR3 loop: CASSLTTGGNTEAFF. CDR3 in DNA: TGTGCCAGCAGCTTGACGACAGGGGGGAACACTGAAGCTTTCTTT. Drawing the rest from reference TRBV5-6 and TRBJ1-1, the complete variable domain is DAGVTQSPTHLIKTRGQQVTLRCSPKSGHDTVSWYQQALGQGPQFIFQYYEEEERQRGNFPDRFSGHQFPNYSSELNVNALLLGDSALYLCASSLTTGGNTEAFFGQGTRLTVV.

This clonotype was seen only a few times. The J gene is TRBJ1-5, the V gene TRBV5-1; D might be TRBD1 (6 bases). Between the trimmed V and J ends, which lost 1 base and 4 bases, there was a span of 12 bases. The CDR3 covers 15 residues. Germline V gene data show CDR1 as SGHRS and CDR2 as YFSETQ. CDR3 in DNA: TGCGCCAGCAGCTTGAGCGGGGGCCGGAATCAGCCCCAGCATTTT. This sequence encodes CASSLSGGRNQPQHF.